This TCR beta chain was sequenced during a study of immune cell composition in non-small cell lung cancer. Germline-derived CDR1 and CDR2 are SGHRS and YFSETQ. The ends lost 4 bases at V and 7 bases at J; junction bases unmatched: 9. This CDR3 comprises 14 residues. A remark on this clone: Its matching antigen is unknown.

Method: immunoSEQ multiplex PCR; TCRdb's copy keeps in-frame clones and lacks some. In the table there are 1,500 to 2,000 clones, 81% of which are singletons. Findings and caveats of the study: Dominant in vivo tumour-associated clones were not shown to share tumour-reactive sequences.

V is TRBV5-1 and J is TRBJ1-2; TRBD1 aligns across 8 bases. This TCR derives from a human donor with non-small cell lung cancer. Sequencing input: lung tumor tissue. The CDR3 DNA follows: TGCGCCAGCAGCACCTCGGACAGGGTGGGTGGCTACACCTTC. This gives the protein CASSTSDRVGGYTF.